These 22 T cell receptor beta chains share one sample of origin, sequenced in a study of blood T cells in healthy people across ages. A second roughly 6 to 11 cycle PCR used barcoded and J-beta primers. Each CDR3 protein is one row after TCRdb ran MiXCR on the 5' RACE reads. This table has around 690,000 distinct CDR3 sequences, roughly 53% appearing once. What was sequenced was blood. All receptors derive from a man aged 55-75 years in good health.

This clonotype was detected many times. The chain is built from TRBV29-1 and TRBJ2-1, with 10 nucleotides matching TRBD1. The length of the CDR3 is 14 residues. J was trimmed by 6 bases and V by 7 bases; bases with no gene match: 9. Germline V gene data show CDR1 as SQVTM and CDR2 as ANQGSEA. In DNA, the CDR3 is TGCAGCGCGACCCGGGACAGGGGCCCCAATGAGCAGTTCTTC. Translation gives CSATRDRGPNEQFF.

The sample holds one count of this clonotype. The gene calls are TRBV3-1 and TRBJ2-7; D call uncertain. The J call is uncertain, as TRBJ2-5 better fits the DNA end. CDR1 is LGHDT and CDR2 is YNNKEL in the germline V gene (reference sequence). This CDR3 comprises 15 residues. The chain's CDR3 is CASSQDVRVVETQYF. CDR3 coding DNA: TGTGCCAGCAGCCAAGATGTCCGGGTCGTCGAGACCCAGTACTTC.

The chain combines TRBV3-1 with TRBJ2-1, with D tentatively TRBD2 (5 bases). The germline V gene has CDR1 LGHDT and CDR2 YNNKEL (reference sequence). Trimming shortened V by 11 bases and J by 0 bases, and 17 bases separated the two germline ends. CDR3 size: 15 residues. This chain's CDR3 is CAAAPVGDSYNEQFF. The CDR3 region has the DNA TGTGCCGCGGCCCCAGTCGGGGACTCCTACAATGAGCAGTTCTTC.

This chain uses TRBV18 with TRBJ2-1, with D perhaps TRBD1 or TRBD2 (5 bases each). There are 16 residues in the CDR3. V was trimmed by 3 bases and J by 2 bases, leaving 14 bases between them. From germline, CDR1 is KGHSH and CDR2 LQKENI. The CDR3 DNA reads TGTGCCAGCTCACCGGGAGCAGGGCCTACCTACAATGAGCAGTTCTTC. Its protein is CASSPGAGPTYNEQFF.

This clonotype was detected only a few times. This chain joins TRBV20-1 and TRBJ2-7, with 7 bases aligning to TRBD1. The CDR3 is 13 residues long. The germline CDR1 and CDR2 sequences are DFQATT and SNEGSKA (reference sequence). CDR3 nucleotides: TGCAGCGCCCGACAGGGCTCCTACTACGAGCAGTACTTC. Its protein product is CSARQGSYYEQYF.

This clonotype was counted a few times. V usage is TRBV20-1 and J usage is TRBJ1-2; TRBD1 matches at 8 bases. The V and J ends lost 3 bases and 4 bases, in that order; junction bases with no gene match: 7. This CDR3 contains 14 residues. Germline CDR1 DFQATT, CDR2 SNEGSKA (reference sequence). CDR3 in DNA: TGCAGTGCTAGGCAGGGGGCCACTTTCTATGGCTACACCTTC. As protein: CSARQGATFYGYTF.

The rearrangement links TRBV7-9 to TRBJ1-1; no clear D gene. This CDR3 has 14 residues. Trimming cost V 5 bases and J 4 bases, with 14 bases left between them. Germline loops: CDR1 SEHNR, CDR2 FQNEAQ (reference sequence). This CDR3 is CASSRASGTTEAFF. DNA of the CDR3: TGTGCCAGCAGCCGAGCTTCAGGAACCACTGAAGCTTTCTTT.

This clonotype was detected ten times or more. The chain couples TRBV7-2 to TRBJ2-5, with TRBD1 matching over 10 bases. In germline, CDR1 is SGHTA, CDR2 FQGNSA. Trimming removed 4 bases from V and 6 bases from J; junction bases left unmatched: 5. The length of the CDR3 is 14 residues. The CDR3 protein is CASSSGQGPKTQYF. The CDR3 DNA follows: TGTGCCAGCAGCTCGGGACAGGGGCCGAAGACCCAGTACTTC.

CDR3 in DNA: TGTGCCAGCGGGCCGAGGGTAGGGTCAGATACGCAGTATTTT. It encodes CASGPRVGSDTQYF. V usage is TRBV12-3 or TRBV12-4 and J usage is TRBJ2-3; D may be TRBD2 (5 bases). Trimming cost V 8 bases and J 4 bases, with 16 bases left between them. The CDR3 is 14 amino acids.

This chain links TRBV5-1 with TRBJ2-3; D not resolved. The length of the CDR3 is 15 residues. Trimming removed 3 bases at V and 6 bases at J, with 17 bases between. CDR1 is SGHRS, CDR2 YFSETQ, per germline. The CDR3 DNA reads TGCGCCAGCAGCTCTGCCGGGTCCCCGGCTGATACGCAGTATTTT. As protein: CASSSAGSPADTQYF.

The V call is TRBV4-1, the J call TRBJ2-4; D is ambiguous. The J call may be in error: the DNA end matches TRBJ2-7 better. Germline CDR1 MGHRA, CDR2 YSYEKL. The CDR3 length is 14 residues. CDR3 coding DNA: TGCGCCAGCAGCCAGGGCGAAAGCTCCTACGAGCAGTACTTC. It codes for CASSQGESSYEQYF.

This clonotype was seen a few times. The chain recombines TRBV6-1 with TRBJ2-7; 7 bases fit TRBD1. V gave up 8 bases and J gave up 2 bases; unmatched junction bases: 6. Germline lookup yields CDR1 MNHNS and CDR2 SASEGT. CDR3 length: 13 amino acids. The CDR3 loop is CASRIGTAYEQYF. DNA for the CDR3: TGTGCCAGCCGCATCGGGACAGCCTACGAGCAGTACTTC.

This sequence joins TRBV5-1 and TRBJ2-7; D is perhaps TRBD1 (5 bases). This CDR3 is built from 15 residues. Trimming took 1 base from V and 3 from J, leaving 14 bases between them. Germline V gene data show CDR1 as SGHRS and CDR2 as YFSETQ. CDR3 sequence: CASSLQGPSIYEQYF. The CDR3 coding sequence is TGCGCCAGCAGCTTGCAGGGTCCCTCGATCTACGAGCAGTACTTC. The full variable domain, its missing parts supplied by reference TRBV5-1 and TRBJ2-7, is KAGVTQTPRYLIKTRGQQVTLSCSPISGHRSVSWYQQTPGQGLQFLFEYFSETQRNKGNFPGRFSGRQFSNSRSEMNVSTLELGDSALYLCASSLQGPSIYEQYFGPGTRLTVT.

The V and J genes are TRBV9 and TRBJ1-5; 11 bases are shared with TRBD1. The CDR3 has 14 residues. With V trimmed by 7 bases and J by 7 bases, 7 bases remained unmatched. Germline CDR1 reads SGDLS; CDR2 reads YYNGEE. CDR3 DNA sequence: TGTGCCAGCTTGGGACAGGGGGAGGAACAGCCCCAGCATTTT. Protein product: CASLGQGEEQPQHF. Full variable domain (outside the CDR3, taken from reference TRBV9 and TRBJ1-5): DSGVTQTPKHLITATGQRVTLRCSPRSGDLSVYWYQQSLDQGLQFLIQYYNGEERAKGNILERFSAQQFPDLHSELNLSSLELGDSALYFCASLGQGEEQPQHFGDGTRLSIL.

DNA for the CDR3: TGTGCCAGCAGCTTGAACGCGGGACAGGGGAACATTCAGTACTTC. Its protein is CASSLNAGQGNIQYF. The chain has TRBV5-5 and TRBJ2-4, with 10 bases aligning to TRBD1. CDR1 is SGHKS, CDR2 YYEKEE, per germline (reference sequence). The CDR3 sequence is 15 residues long. The ends lost 1 base at V and 7 bases at J; junction bases unmatched: 5.

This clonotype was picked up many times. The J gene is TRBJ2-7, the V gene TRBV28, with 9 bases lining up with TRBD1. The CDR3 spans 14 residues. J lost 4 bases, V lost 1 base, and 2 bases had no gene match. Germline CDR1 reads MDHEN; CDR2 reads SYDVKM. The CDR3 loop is CASSLSGQGYEQYF. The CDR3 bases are TGTGCCAGCAGTTTATCCGGACAGGGGTACGAGCAGTACTTC.

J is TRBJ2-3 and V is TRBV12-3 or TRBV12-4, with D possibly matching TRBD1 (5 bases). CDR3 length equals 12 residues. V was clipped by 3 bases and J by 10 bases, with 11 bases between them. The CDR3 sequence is CASSFSQGSQYF. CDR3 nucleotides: TGTGCCAGCAGTTTTAGTCAGGGATCGCAGTATTTT.

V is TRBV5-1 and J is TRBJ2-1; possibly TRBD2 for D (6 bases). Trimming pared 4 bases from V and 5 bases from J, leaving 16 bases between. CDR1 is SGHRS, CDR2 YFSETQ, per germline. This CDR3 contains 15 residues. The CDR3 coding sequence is TGCGCCAGCAGCACGACCGGGAGCGGCGACAATGAGCAGTTCTTC. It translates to CASSTTGSGDNEQFF. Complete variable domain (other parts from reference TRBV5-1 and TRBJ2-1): KAGVTQTPRYLIKTRGQQVTLSCSPISGHRSVSWYQQTPGQGLQFLFEYFSETQRNKGNFPGRFSGRQFSNSRSEMNVSTLELGDSALYLCASSTTGSGDNEQFFGPGTRLTVL.

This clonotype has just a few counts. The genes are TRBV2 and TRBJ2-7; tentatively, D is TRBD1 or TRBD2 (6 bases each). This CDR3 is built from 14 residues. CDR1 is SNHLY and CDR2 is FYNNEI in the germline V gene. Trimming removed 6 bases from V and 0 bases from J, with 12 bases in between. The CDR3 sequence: CASRGGQPSYEQYF. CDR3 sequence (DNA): TGTGCCAGCAGGGGGGGACAACCCTCCTACGAGCAGTACTTC.

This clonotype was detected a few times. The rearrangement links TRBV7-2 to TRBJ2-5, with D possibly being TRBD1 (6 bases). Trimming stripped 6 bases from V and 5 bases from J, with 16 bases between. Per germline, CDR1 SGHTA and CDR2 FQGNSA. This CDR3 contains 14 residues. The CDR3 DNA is TGTGCCAGCAGAACAGGGAGTCGTTCGGAGACCCAGTACTTC. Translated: CASRTGSRSETQYF.

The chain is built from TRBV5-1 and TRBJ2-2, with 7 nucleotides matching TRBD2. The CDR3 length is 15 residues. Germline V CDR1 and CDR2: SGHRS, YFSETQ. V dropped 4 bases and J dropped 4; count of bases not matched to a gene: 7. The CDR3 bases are TGCGCCAGCAGCGCCTGGGGGGGGAGCACCGGGGAGCTGTTTTTT. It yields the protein CASSAWGGSTGELFF.

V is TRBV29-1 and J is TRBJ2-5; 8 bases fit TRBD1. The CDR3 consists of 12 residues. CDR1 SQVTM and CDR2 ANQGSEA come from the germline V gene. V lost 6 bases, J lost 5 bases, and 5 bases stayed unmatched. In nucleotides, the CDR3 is TGCAGCGTGGAACAGGGGGGTGAGACCCAGTACTTC. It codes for CSVEQGGETQYF.